The clone carrying this TCR beta chain was found a few times. This entry is derived from a study of beta chain features in type 1 diabetes. Per germline, CDR1 SGHDN and CDR2 FVKESK. V gave up 0 bases and J gave up 7 bases, with 7 bases separating them. The CDR3 contains 13 residues. Since all of the isolated RNA was reverse transcribed, expressed TCRB transcripts were what got sequenced. The data were produced by immunoSEQ multiplex PCR, yet TCRdb's version contains in-frame clones alone and is incomplete. The table has hundreds of thousands of clones, over 10% seen once. This sequence originates from a young woman in good health. The source material was naive CD4+ T cells from blood. This chain links TRBV14 with TRBJ1-3; D unresolved. CDR3 in amino acids: CASSQDRGNTIYF. CDR3 coding DNA: TGTGCCAGCAGCCAAGATCGGGGTAACACCATATATTTT.